The T cell receptor beta chain under discussion was sequenced for a study of cytomegalovirus exposure and HLA in healthy donors. Findings and caveats of the study: Cytomegalovirus status, reportedly, was diagnosed with high specificity and sensitivity by the classifier. A list of approximately 160 TCR beta chains associated with cytomegalovirus was given. In vitro checks showed that three CMV-associated chains really do target CMV antigens. Later, an analysis found that TCR clusters from the first cohort tended to co-occur in the 120 validation repertoires.

Clones were read by immunoSEQ multiplex PCR, and TCRdb kept only the in-frame ones, dropping some. The sample holds about 140,000 clones, 80% to 90% seen once. Points on this clone: Its antigen is as yet unknown.

The TCR originated in a man aged 18 to 35 in good health and CMV-seronegative. Sequences were obtained from PBMCs.

The CDR3 region has the DNA TGTGCCAGCAGTTCCCACAGCGGAACGCAGTATTTT. This encodes CASSSHSGTQYF. The chain couples TRBV6-5 to TRBJ2-3; a weak D match, TRBD2 (5 bases). Trimming stripped 4 bases from V and 9 bases from J, with 11 bases between. The CDR3 consists of 12 residues. In germline, CDR1 is MNHEY, CDR2 SVGAGI.